These 18 T cell receptor beta chains share one sample of origin, sequenced in a study of blood T cells in healthy people across ages. The authors ran a second PCR of about 6 to 11 cycles using a sample-barcoded 5' primer and a J-beta primer mix. TCRdb fed the 5' RACE reads into MiXCR, producing one record per CDR3 protein. Found here are 650,000 to 1,000,000 distinct CDR3 sequences, around 34% of them singletons; the top ten hold over 10%. Sequencing used blood. The origin of the receptors is a man in his late teens or twenties in good health.

V gene TRBV27 combines with J gene TRBJ2-1; 13 bases match TRBD2. Per the germline V gene, CDR1 is MNHEY and CDR2 is SMNVEV (reference sequence). The CDR3 contains 15 residues. Trimming cost V 5 bases and J 8 bases; bases outside gene matches: 6. The CDR3 sequence: CASSAWTSGRDEQFF. The CDR3 DNA sequence: TGTGCCAGCAGTGCCTGGACTAGCGGGAGAGATGAGCAGTTCTTC.

This clonotype was picked up many times. The chain is built from TRBV20-1 and TRBJ2-3; 7 positions agree with TRBD1. Germline V CDR1 and CDR2: DFQATT, SNEGSKA (reference sequence). This CDR3 contains 15 residues. Trimming cost V 0 bases and J 2 bases; bases outside gene matches: 5. The CDR3 sequence: CSARDPRGNTDTQYF. CDR3 bases: TGCAGTGCTAGAGATCCCAGGGGGAACACAGATACGCAGTATTTT.

This clonotype was seen ten or more times. The rearrangement links TRBV7-6 to TRBJ2-5; 8 nucleotides align to TRBD1. The CDR3 has 16 amino acids. J lost 4 bases, V lost 4 bases, and 11 bases had no gene match. Germline V gene sequence: CDR1 SGHVS, CDR2 FNYEAQ. The CDR3 DNA reads as TGTGCCAGCAGCTCCTTTGGGACAGGAGGGATAGAGACCCAGTACTTC. This sequence encodes CASSSFGTGGIETQYF.

V and J are TRBV2 and TRBJ2-2; TRBD2 matches 8 bases. Germline V gene sequence: CDR1 SNHLY, CDR2 FYNNEI. This CDR3 contains 13 residues. J lost 7 bases, V lost 7 bases, and 5 bases had no gene match. The CDR3 coding sequence is TGTGCCAGCAATGTACTAGCGGACGGGGAGCTGTTTTTT. Amino acids: CASNVLADGELFF.

This clonotype was observed a few times. The chain links TRBV5-1 to TRBJ2-3; perhaps TRBD2 as D (5 bases). Trimming took 0 bases from V and 2 from J, leaving 16 bases between them. Per germline, CDR1 SGHRS and CDR2 YFSETQ. The CDR3 sequence is 17 residues long. The CDR3 reads CASSLEPEEHFTDTQYF. In DNA form, the CDR3 reads TGCGCCAGCAGCTTGGAACCGGAGGAACACTTCACAGATACGCAGTATTTT. Drawing the rest from reference TRBV5-1 and TRBJ2-3, the complete variable domain is KAGVTQTPRYLIKTRGQQVTLSCSPISGHRSVSWYQQTPGQGLQFLFEYFSETQRNKGNFPGRFSGRQFSNSRSEMNVSTLELGDSALYLCASSLEPEEHFTDTQYFGPGTRLTVL.

The rearrangement uses TRBV7-2 and TRBJ2-7; D gene unclear. CDR1 and CDR2 from the germline V gene are SGHTA and FQGNSA. The CDR3 is 16 residues long. V lost 3 bases to trimming and J lost 7 bases, with 22 bases between them. CDR3 nucleotides: TGTGCCAGCAGCTTTTACCGGCCTAGTGGCCTCCGGGAGCAGTACTTC. It yields the protein CASSFYRPSGLREQYF.

This clonotype has just a few counts. The rearrangement joins TRBV5-6 to TRBJ2-3; D is uncertain. This CDR3 is built from 14 residues. The V end was cut by 4 bases, the J end by 3 bases, with 12 bases between. The germline CDR1 and CDR2 sequences are SGHDT and YYEEEE. CDR3 sequence (DNA): TGTGCCAGCAGCCCCCCGGATGAGACAGATACGCAGTATTTT. It codes for CASSPPDETDTQYF.

This clonotype was detected many times. J is TRBJ2-1 and V is TRBV7-2; tentatively, D is TRBD2 (6 bases). CDR3 length equals 14 residues. The V end lost 3 bases, the J end lost 5 bases, and 11 bases lay between the germline ends. Germline CDR1 and CDR2: SGHTA and FQGNSA. Here the CDR3 reads CASSFRRRDNEQFF. The CDR3 nucleotides are TGTGCCAGCAGCTTTCGGCGGAGGGACAATGAGCAGTTCTTC. The full variable domain, with the rest looked up from reference TRBV7-2 and TRBJ2-1, is GAGVSQSPSNKVTEKGKDVELRCDPISGHTALYWYRQSLGQGLEFLIYFQGNSAPDKSGLPSDRFSAERTGGSVSTLTIQRTQQEDSAVYLCASSFRRRDNEQFFGPGTRLTVL.

The V gene is TRBV4-2, the J gene TRBJ1-2, with D perhaps TRBD1 (5 bases). The CDR3 spans 16 residues. In germline, CDR1 is LGHNA, CDR2 YNFKEQ. Between the trimmed V and J ends, which lost 3 bases and 7 bases, there was a span of 21 bases. The DNA for the CDR3 is TGTGCCAGCAGCCACCAAACCGAGCAGGGAGCTTCTGGCTACACCTTC. Translation gives CASSHQTEQGASGYTF.

The rearrangement links TRBV10-3 to TRBJ2-5; D not certain. The CDR3 totals 12 residues. The ends were cut back, 3 bases at V and 3 bases at J, with 5 bases in the middle. Germline-derived CDR1 and CDR2 are ENHRY and SYGVKD. CDR3: CAISDSEETQYF. In nucleotides, the CDR3 is TGTGCCATCAGTGATAGTGAAGAGACCCAGTACTTC.

This chain connects TRBV27 to TRBJ1-6; D is uncertain. Looked up from germline, CDR1 is MNHEY and CDR2 is SMNVEV (reference sequence). V lost 5 bases to trimming and J lost 8 bases, with 16 bases between them. This CDR3 has 15 amino acids. CDR3 region: CASSLLDQDDSPLHF. The CDR3 nucleotides are TGTGCCAGCAGTCTCCTAGATCAGGATGATTCACCCCTCCACTTT.

The chain uses TRBV19 and TRBJ1-1; possibly TRBD1 for D (6 bases). The V gene's germline CDR1 is LNHDA and CDR2 SQIVND (reference sequence). V lost 8 bases and J lost 1, with 11 bases in between. The CDR3 is 13 residues long. CDR3 residues: CASAAGANTEAFF. CDR3 sequence (DNA): TGTGCCAGTGCCGCAGGGGCGAACACTGAAGCTTTCTTT.

The chain carries TRBV3-1 and TRBJ1-2; D is undetermined. Germline assignment: CDR1 LGHDT and CDR2 YNNKEL (reference sequence). This CDR3 has 16 amino acids. The ends were cut back, 5 bases at V and 2 bases at J, with 18 bases in the middle. The CDR3 loop reads CASSTTKLADNYGYTF. For the CDR3, the DNA is TGTGCCAGCAGCACGACAAAACTCGCGGACAACTATGGCTACACCTTC.

The chain recombines TRBV12-3 or TRBV12-4 with TRBJ1-1; 10 positions match TRBD1. The length of the CDR3 is 16 residues. V shed 3 bases and J 3 bases; nucleotides not matched to a gene: 7. CDR3 nucleotide sequence: TGTGCCAGCAGTTTCCCCAGGACAGGGGGGGACACTGAAGCTTTCTTT. Its translation is CASSFPRTGGDTEAFF.

This chain joins TRBV7-2 and TRBJ2-2; tentative D call: TRBD2 (7 bases). From germline, CDR1 is SGHTA and CDR2 FQGNSA. The CDR3 extends over 17 amino acids. The V gene lost 7 bases and the J gene lost 2 bases, with 20 bases spanning the gap. The CDR3 DNA reads as TGTGCCAGCATCCCGCCGGGCAGGGGACTAAACACCGGGGAGCTGTTTTTT. Its translation: CASIPPGRGLNTGELFF.

This clonotype was seen a few times. The chain joins TRBV20-1 to TRBJ2-2; perhaps D is TRBD1 or TRBD2 (5 bases each). CDR3 length: 12 residues. Germline V gives CDR1 DFQATT, CDR2 SNEGSKA (reference sequence). V was trimmed by 2 bases and J by 8 bases, leaving 9 bases between them. As DNA, the CDR3 is TGCAGTGCTAGATGGGACGTTGGGGAGCTGTTTTTT. Translation: CSARWDVGELFF.

This clonotype was seen a handful of times. The chain uses TRBV4-1 and TRBJ2-7; maybe TRBD1 (6 bases). Germline CDR1 reads MGHRA; CDR2 reads YSYEKL. V was clipped by 2 bases and J by 6 bases, with 8 bases between them. The CDR3 is 12 amino acids. In nucleotides, the CDR3 is TGCGCCAGCAGCCAAACAGGGATCGAGCAGTACTTC. It encodes CASSQTGIEQYF.

The chain has TRBV7-8 and TRBJ2-1, with D possibly being TRBD2 (6 bases). Trimming took 2 bases from V and 0 from J, leaving 11 bases between them. This CDR3 has 16 residues. Germline V lookup: CDR1 SGHVS, CDR2 FQNEAQ. The CDR3 nucleotides are TGTGCCAGCAGCTTAAGGCACGGGAGCTCCTACAATGAGCAGTTCTTC. Its protein product is CASSLRHGSSYNEQFF.